The 5 T cell receptor beta chains in this list originate from one sample, sequenced in a study of regulatory T cells in long-lasting Graves disease. TCRdb ran MiXCR on the reads and lists one entry per CDR3 protein. The sample consists of approximately 700 distinct CDR3 sequences, roughly 80% of them appearing once. With RNA extracted from PBMCs as input, the TCR library was made. The source material was peripheral blood mononuclear cells (PBMCs), sampled with antithyroid drug treatment, in newly diagnosed or persistent Graves disease (not recorded which). Receptors originate from a woman aged 25 to 45 with Graves disease.

The chain recombines TRBV12-3 or TRBV12-4 with TRBJ2-3; D call uncertain. Trimming stripped 3 bases from V and 2 bases from J, with 9 bases between. This CDR3 comprises 14 residues. CDR3 bases: TGTGCCAGCAGTTTTAGCTATGACACAGATACGCAGTATTTT. Its translation is CASSFSYDTDTQYF.

V gene TRBV7-3 combines with J gene TRBJ1-2; D perhaps matches TRBD1 (5 bases). Germline assignment: CDR1 SGHTA and CDR2 FQGTGA. CDR3 size: 13 residues. Trimming cost V 5 bases and J 6 bases, with 13 bases left between them. CDR3 amino acids: CASSAYPGDGYTF. Here the CDR3 DNA reads TGTGCCAGCAGCGCATACCCGGGGGATGGCTACACCTTC.

This chain connects TRBV7-2 to TRBJ1-2; TRBD1 matches at 7 bases. The ends lost 4 bases at V and 5 bases at J; junction bases unmatched: 10. The V gene's germline CDR1 is SGHTA and CDR2 FQGNSA. The length of the CDR3 is 15 residues. This CDR3 reads CASSSRGQTVYGYTF. The DNA of the CDR3 is TGTGCCAGCAGCTCCCGGGGACAGACCGTTTATGGCTACACCTTC. The full variable domain, in which reference TRBV7-2 and TRBJ1-2 provide the parts outside the CDR3, is GAGVSQSPSNKVTEKGKDVELRCDPISGHTALYWYRQSLGQGLEFLIYFQGNSAPDKSGLPSDRFSAERTGGSVSTLTIQRTQQEDSAVYLCASSSRGQTVYGYTFGSGTRLTVV.

V usage is TRBV11-1 and J usage is TRBJ1-2; no clear D gene. Trimming left V 6 bases short and J 0 bases short, with 8 bases between. The CDR3 spans 13 residues. CDR1 and CDR2 from the germline V gene are SGHAT and FQDESV (reference sequence). CDR3 residues: CASSPQANYGYTF. In DNA, the CDR3 is TGTGCCAGCAGTCCACAAGCTAACTATGGCTACACCTTC.

The count of this clonotype is one. The chain carries TRBV18 and TRBJ2-7, with 7 bases identical to TRBD1. This CDR3 has 15 residues. Trimming cost V 3 bases and J 5 bases; bases outside gene matches: 10. Germline assignment: CDR1 KGHSH and CDR2 LQKENI. The CDR3 here is CASSPGQALPHEQYF. CDR3 sequence (DNA): TGTGCCAGCTCACCCGGACAGGCTCTCCCTCACGAGCAGTACTTC. The variable domain in full, completed from reference TRBV18 and TRBJ2-7, reads NAGVMQNPRHLVRRRGQEARLRCSPMKGHSHVYWYRQLPEEGLKFMVYLQKENIIDESGMPKERFSAEFPKEGPSILRIQQVVRGDSAAYFCASSPGQALPHEQYFGPGTRLTVT.